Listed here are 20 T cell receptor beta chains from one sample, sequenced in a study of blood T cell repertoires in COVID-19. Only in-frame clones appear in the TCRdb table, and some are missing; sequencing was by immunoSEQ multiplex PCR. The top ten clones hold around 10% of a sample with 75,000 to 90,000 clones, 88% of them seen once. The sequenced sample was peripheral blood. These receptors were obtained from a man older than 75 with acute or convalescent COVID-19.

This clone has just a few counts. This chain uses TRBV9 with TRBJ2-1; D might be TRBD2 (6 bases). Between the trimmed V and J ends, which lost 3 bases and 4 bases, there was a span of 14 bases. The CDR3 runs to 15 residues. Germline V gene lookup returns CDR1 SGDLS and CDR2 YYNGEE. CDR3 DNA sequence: TGTGCCAGCAGCGCCCGGAGGGCCGGGTACAATGAGCAGTTCTTC. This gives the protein CASSARRAGYNEQFF.

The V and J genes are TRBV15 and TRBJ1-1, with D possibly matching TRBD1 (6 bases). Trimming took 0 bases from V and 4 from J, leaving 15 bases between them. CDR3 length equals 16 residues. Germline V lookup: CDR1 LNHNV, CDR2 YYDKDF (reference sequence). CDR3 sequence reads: CATSRDRRRGGTEAFF. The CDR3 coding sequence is TGTGCCACCAGCAGAGATAGGAGGAGAGGGGGCACTGAAGCTTTCTTT.

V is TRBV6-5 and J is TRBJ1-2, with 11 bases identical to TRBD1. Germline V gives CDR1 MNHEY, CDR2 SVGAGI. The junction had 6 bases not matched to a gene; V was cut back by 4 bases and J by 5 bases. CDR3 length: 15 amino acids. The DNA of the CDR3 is TGTGCCAGCAGTTCCCGGGACAGGGGGGAGTATGGCTACACCTTC. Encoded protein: CASSSRDRGEYGYTF.

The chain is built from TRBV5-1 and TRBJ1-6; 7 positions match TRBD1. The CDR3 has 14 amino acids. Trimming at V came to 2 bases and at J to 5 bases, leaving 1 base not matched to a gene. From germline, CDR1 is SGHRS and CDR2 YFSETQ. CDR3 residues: CASSFGQDNSPLHF. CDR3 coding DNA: TGCGCCAGCAGCTTCGGACAGGATAATTCACCCCTCCACTTT.

The CDR3 region is CASSVGTDPVKNIQYF. CDR3 in DNA: TGTGCCAGCAGCGTAGGAACAGACCCGGTCAAAAACATTCAGTACTTC. The gene calls are TRBV9 and TRBJ2-4, with D uncertain. The V and J ends lost 0 bases and 3 bases respectively, with 13 bases between them. Germline V gene data show CDR1 as SGDLS and CDR2 as YYNGEE. The CDR3 has 16 residues. Complete variable domain (other parts from reference TRBV9 and TRBJ2-4): DSGVTQTPKHLITATGQRVTLRCSPRSGDLSVYWYQQSLDQGLQFLIQYYNGEERAKGNILERFSAQQFPDLHSELNLSSLELGDSALYFCASSVGTDPVKNIQYFGAGTRLSVL.

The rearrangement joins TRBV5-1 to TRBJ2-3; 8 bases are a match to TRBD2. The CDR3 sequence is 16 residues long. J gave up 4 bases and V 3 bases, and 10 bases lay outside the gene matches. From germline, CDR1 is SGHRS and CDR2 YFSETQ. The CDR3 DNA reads TGCGCCAGCAGCTCCGATGCGGGGGGCAAGGCAGATACGCAGTATTTT. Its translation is CASSSDAGGKADTQYF.

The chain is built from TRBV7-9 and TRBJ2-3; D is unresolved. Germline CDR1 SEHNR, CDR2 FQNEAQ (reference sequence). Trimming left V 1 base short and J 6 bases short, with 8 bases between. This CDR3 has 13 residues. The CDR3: CASSLGVGDTQYF. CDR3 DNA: TGTGCCAGCAGCTTAGGGGTCGGGGATACGCAGTATTTT.

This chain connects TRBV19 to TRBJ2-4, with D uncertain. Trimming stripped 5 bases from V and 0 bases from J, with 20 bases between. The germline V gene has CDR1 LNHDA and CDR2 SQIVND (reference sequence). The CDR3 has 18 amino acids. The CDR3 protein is CASSSSQVWAAAKNIQYF. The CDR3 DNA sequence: TGTGCCAGTAGTTCTTCTCAGGTATGGGCCGCAGCCAAAAACATTCAGTACTTC.

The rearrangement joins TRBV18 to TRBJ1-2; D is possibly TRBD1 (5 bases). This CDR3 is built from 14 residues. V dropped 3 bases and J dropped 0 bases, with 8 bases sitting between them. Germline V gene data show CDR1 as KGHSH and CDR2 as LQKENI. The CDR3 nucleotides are TGTGCCAGCTCACCGGACATATCTAACTATGGCTACACCTTC. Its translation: CASSPDISNYGYTF.

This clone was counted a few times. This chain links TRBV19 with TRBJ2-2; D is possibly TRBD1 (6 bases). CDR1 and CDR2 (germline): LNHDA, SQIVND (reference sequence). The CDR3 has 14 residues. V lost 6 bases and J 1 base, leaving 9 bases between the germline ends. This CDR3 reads CASRPGVNTGELFF. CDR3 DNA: TGTGCCAGTAGACCAGGGGTGAACACCGGGGAGCTGTTTTTT.

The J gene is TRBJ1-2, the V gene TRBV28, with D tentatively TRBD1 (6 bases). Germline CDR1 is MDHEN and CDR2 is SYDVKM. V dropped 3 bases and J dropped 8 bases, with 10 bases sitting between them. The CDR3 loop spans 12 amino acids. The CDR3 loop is CASSFGGFGYTF. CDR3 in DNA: TGTGCCAGCAGTTTTGGGGGCTTCGGCTACACCTTC.

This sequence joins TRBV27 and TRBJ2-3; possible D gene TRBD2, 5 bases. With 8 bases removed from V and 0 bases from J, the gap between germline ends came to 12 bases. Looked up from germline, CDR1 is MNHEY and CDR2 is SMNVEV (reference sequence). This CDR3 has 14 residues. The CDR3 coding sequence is TGTGCCAGCCGAGACTGGAGGAGCACAGATACGCAGTATTTT. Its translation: CASRDWRSTDTQYF.

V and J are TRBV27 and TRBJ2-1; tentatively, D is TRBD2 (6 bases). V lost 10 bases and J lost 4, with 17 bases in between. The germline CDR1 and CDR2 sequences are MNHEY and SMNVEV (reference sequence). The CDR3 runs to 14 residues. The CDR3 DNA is TGTGCCACCTCTGGAAGTGGGAGGTACAATGAGCAGTTCTTC. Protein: CATSGSGRYNEQFF.

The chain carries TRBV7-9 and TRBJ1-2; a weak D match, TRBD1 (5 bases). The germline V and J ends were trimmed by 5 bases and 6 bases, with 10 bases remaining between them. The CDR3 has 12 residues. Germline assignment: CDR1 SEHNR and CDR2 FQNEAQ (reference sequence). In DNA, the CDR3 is TGTGCCAGCAGCCCCCCGGGGGATGGCTACACCTTC. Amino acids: CASSPPGDGYTF.

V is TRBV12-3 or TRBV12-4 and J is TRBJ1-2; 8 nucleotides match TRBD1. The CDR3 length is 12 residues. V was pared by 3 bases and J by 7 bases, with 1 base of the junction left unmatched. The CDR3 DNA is TGTGCCAGCAGTTTCGACAGGGGTGGCTACACCTTC. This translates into CASSFDRGGYTF.

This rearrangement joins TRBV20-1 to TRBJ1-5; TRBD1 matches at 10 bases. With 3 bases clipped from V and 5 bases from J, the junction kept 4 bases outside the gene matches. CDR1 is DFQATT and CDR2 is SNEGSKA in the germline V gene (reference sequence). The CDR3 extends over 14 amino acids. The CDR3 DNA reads TGCAGTGCTAGTCCCGGACAGGGGGATCAGCCCCAGCATTTT. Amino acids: CSASPGQGDQPQHF.

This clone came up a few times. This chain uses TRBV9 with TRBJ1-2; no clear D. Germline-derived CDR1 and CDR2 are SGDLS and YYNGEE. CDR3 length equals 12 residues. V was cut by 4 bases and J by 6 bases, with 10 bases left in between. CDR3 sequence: CASSLLEDGYTF. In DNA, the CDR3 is TGTGCCAGCAGCCTCCTAGAGGATGGCTACACCTTC.

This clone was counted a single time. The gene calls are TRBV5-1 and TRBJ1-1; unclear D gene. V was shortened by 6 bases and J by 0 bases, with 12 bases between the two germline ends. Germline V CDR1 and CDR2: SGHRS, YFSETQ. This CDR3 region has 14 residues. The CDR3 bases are TGCGCCAGCATGGCGGGTGGCATGAACACTGAAGCTTTCTTT. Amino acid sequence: CASMAGGMNTEAFF.

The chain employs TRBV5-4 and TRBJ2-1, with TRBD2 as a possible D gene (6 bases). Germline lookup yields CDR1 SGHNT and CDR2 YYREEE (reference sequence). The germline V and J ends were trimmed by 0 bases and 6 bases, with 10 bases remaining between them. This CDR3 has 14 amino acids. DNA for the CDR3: TGTGCCAGCAGCTTGGTGGCGGGAATCAATGAGCAGTTCTTC. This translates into CASSLVAGINEQFF. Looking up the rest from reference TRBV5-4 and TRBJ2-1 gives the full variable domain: ETGVTQSPTHLIKTRGQQVTLRCSSQSGHNTVSWYQQALGQGPQFIFQYYREEENGRGNFPPRFSGLQFPNYSSELNVNALELDDSALYLCASSLVAGINEQFFGPGTRLTVL.

The CDR3 DNA sequence: TGTGCCAGCAGCCAAGGGACAGGAAATGAAAAACTGTTTTTT. Protein sequence: CASSQGTGNEKLFF. The rearrangement joins TRBV3-1 (or the pseudogene TRBV3-2) to TRBJ1-4; 7 bases map to TRBD1. Germline V CDR1 and CDR2: LGHDT, YNNKEL (reference sequence). The CDR3 totals 14 residues. The junction had 1 base not matched to a gene; V was cut back by 1 base and J by 5 bases.